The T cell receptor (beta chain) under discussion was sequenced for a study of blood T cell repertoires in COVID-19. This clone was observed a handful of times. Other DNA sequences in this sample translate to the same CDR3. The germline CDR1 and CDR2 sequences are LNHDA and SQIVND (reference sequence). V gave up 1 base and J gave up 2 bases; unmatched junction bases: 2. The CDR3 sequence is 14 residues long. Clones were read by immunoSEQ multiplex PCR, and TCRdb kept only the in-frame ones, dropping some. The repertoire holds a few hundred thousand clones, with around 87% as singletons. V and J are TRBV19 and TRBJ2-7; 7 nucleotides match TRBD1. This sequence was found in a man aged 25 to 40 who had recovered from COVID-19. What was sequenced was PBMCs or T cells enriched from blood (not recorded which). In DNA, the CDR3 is TGTGCCAGTAGTATAGGGACAGGCCCCTACGAGCAGTACTTC. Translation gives CASSIGTGPYEQYF.